The present TCR beta chain was sequenced within a study of blood T cell repertoires in COVID-19. Assay used: immunoSEQ multiplex PCR; TCRdb lists only in-frame clones, some missing. The sample contains some 180,000 clones, 70% to 90% of which appear only once. The CDR3 is made up of 14 amino acids. Trimming left V 6 bases short and J 0 bases short, with 8 bases between. Germline values: CDR1 SNHLY, CDR2 FYNNEI. This clonotype was sampled from a man in his 60s with active or convalescent COVID-19. What was sequenced was peripheral blood. The chain is built from TRBV2 and TRBJ1-4; D not certain. Written as DNA, the CDR3 is TGTGCCAGCAGCCTGACAACAACTAATGAAAAACTGTTTTTT. Protein: CASSLTTTNEKLFF. Together with reference TRBV2 and TRBJ1-4, the CDR3 gives the full variable domain: EPEVTQTPSHQVTQMGQEVILRCVPISNHLYFYWYRQILGQKVEFLVSFYNNEISEKSEIFDDQFSVERPDGSNFTLKIRSTKLEDSAMYFCASSLTTTNEKLFFGSGTQLSVL.